These 14 T cell receptor beta chains originate from one sample sequenced in a study of blood T cell repertoires in COVID-19. Profiled with immunoSEQ multiplex PCR; TCRdb holds only in-frame clones, not every one. The sample gives 63,000 or so clones, around nine tenths of which show up once; roughly 1.4% is in the top ten. Sequenced sample: peripheral blood. The receptors were gathered from a man aged 60-69 years with acute or convalescent COVID-19.

The chain combines TRBV19 with TRBJ1-5; D remains unclear. The CDR3 spans 14 residues. CDR1 is LNHDA, CDR2 SQIVND, per germline (reference sequence). Trimming stripped 7 bases from V and 2 bases from J, with 12 bases between. In DNA form, the CDR3 reads TGTGCCAGTAACACAGATAAGGGCAATCAGCCCCAGCATTTT. Residues: CASNTDKGNQPQHF. Together with reference TRBV19 and TRBJ1-5, the CDR3 gives the full variable domain: DGGITQSPKYLFRKEGQNVTLSCEQNLNHDAMYWYRQDPGQGLRLIYYSQIVNDFQKGDIAEGYSVSREKKESFPLTVTSAQKNPTAFYLCASNTDKGNQPQHFGDGTRLSIL.

This clone was observed a few times. This sequence joins TRBV10-1 and TRBJ2-2, with 7 bases identical to TRBD1. The CDR3 length is 13 residues. Unmatched junction bases numbered 6, after V lost 7 bases and J lost 7 bases. Germline assignment: CDR1 WNHNN and CDR2 SYGVQD (reference sequence). This CDR3 reads CASTGTVDGELFF. The CDR3 DNA is TGCGCCAGCACCGGGACAGTCGACGGGGAGCTGTTTTTT.

This clone was observed once. The CDR3 is CASSIQGNTGELFF. The CDR3 DNA reads TGTGCCAGCAGTATACAGGGGAACACCGGGGAGCTGTTTTTT. The chain carries TRBV2 and TRBJ2-2, with TRBD1 as a possible D gene (6 bases). Germline-derived CDR1 and CDR2 are SNHLY and FYNNEI. V shed 5 bases and J shed 1 base, with 8 bases lying between them. This CDR3 contains 14 residues.

The sample holds one count of this clone. The chain is built from TRBV24-1 and TRBJ1-5, with no clear D. Germline V gene data show CDR1 as KGHDR and CDR2 as SFDVKD. CDR3 length equals 19 residues. The V end was cut by 4 bases, the J end by 0 bases, with 21 bases between. The CDR3 DNA reads as TGTGCCACCAGTGACCCATCGCGGGCGTTGGATTATAGCAATCAGCCCCAGCATTTT. The encoded protein is CATSDPSRALDYSNQPQHF.

The V call is TRBV4-1, the J call TRBJ1-1, with 10 nucleotides matching TRBD1. Losses at the gene ends were 1 base for V and 1 base for J; bases not matched to a gene: 15. The germline V gene encodes CDR1 MGHRA and CDR2 YSYEKL. This CDR3 spans 20 amino acids. The CDR3 reads CASSQGLLRTGGNPNTEAFF. CDR3 nucleotide sequence: TGCGCCAGCAGCCAAGGGCTACTAAGGACAGGGGGAAACCCGAACACTGAAGCTTTCTTT.

The rearrangement uses TRBV1 and TRBJ1-5; the tabulated D call, TRBD1, remains unverified against the DNA. TRBV1 is classified as a pseudogene. CDR3 length equals 20 residues. In DNA, the CDR3 is TGCACCAGCAGCCAACCGAGAGGCCACCACAGGGGGACGAGCAATCAGCCCCAGCATTTT. It yields the protein CTSSQPRGHHRGTSNQPQHF.

The chain carries TRBV9 and TRBJ2-2; a weak D match, TRBD1 (6 bases). V lost 2 bases and J 6 bases, leaving 14 bases between the germline ends. This CDR3 comprises 15 residues. CDR1 and CDR2 (germline): SGDLS, YYNGEE. The CDR3 DNA is TGTGCCAGCAGCGTGGGGCCAGGGGATTCCGGGGAGCTGTTTTTT. Residues: CASSVGPGDSGELFF. Complete variable domain (other parts from reference TRBV9 and TRBJ2-2): DSGVTQTPKHLITATGQRVTLRCSPRSGDLSVYWYQQSLDQGLQFLIQYYNGEERAKGNILERFSAQQFPDLHSELNLSSLELGDSALYFCASSVGPGDSGELFFGEGSRLTVL.

V is TRBV30 and J is TRBJ1-3; D remains ambiguous. Germline V gene data show CDR1 as GTSNPN and CDR2 as SVGIG (reference sequence). This CDR3 has 16 amino acids. The CDR3 coding sequence is TGTGCTCTAACACAAAGAGGCACTTTTTCTGGAAACACCATATATTTT. It translates to CALTQRGTFSGNTIYF.

The chain couples TRBV3-1 (or the pseudogene TRBV3-2) to TRBJ1-1; 7 bases fit TRBD1. After removal of 6 bases from V and 7 bases from J, the junction contained 5 bases not matched to a gene. Germline CDR1 LGHDT, CDR2 YNNKEL (reference sequence). The CDR3 runs 12 residues. Written as DNA, the CDR3 is TGTGCCAGCAGGCACCGGGACAGTGAAGCTTTCTTT. Protein product: CASRHRDSEAFF.

The chain uses TRBV2 and TRBJ2-7; 7 nucleotides match TRBD1. The CDR3 is made up of 12 amino acids. The V segment lost 6 bases and the J segment 3 bases; nucleotides outside the gene matches: 2. Per germline, CDR1 SNHLY and CDR2 FYNNEI. CDR3 sequence: CASRGDSYEQYF. DNA of the CDR3: TGTGCCAGCAGGGGGGACAGCTACGAGCAGTACTTC.

V is TRBV5-1 and J is TRBJ1-2; 7 bases map to TRBD1. CDR1 is SGHRS and CDR2 is YFSETQ in the germline V gene. Trimming took 0 bases from V and 6 from J; bases not matched to a gene: 5. This CDR3 has 14 amino acids. The DNA of the CDR3 is TGCGCCAGCAGCTTGGCGGGAGGGGGCGATGGCTACACCTTC. Residues: CASSLAGGGDGYTF.

This clone was counted a few times. The CDR3 sequence: CASSGGFTEAFF. As DNA, the CDR3 is TGCGCCAGCAGTGGAGGGTTTACCGAAGCTTTCTTT. The rearrangement uses TRBV10-2 and TRBJ1-1; D is ambiguous. Germline CDR1 reads WSHSY; CDR2 reads SAAADI. Trimming cost V 4 bases and J 8 bases, with 11 bases left between them. The CDR3 totals 12 residues.

V is TRBV5-1 and J is TRBJ1-2, with D possibly being TRBD1 (5 bases). The CDR3 is 15 residues long. The germline CDR1 and CDR2 sequences are SGHRS and YFSETQ. The V end was cut by 4 bases, the J end by 1 base, with 14 bases between. The CDR3 coding sequence is TGCGCCAGCAGCCCCGGGGGATTCATTAACTATGGCTACACCTTC. Its translation: CASSPGGFINYGYTF.

The V gene is TRBV7-9, the J gene TRBJ1-5; D is perhaps TRBD1 (5 bases). CDR3 length: 17 amino acids. Trimming pared 5 bases from V and 9 bases from J, leaving 26 bases between. CDR1 is SEHNR and CDR2 is FQNEAQ in the germline V gene (reference sequence). The CDR3 region is CASSPDRPGGAIRPQHF. CDR3 nucleotides: TGTGCCAGCAGCCCCGATCGCCCGGGAGGGGCGATTCGGCCCCAGCATTTT.